The 14 T cell receptor beta chains given below trace back to one sample, sequenced in a study of cytomegalovirus exposure and HLA in healthy donors. The PCR was carried out with 60 Vbeta primers and 13 Jbeta primers. The protocol was immunoSEQ multiplex PCR, while the TCRdb copy is restricted to in-frame clones and leaves out a portion. Of approximately 160,000 clones in the sample, around three quarters are singletons; the top ten hold roughly 1.4%. Sample: PBMCs. These receptors came from a man aged 40-55 years in good health and CMV-seronegative.

The chain couples TRBV7-2 to TRBJ1-5, with a tentative D call TRBD1 (5 bases). CDR1 and CDR2 from the germline V gene are SGHTA and FQGNSA. The CDR3 has 14 amino acids. The V gene lost 2 bases and the J gene lost 7 bases, with 12 bases spanning the gap. DNA for the CDR3: TGTGCCAGCAGCTTATGGGGCCCCCTGCAGCCCCAGCATTTT. Its protein product is CASSLWGPLQPQHF.

Only one count was recorded for this clone. This chain connects TRBV6-1 to TRBJ2-7; 7 bases are shared with TRBD1. Germline values: CDR1 MNHNS, CDR2 SASEGT. Trimming removed 2 bases from V and 4 bases from J; junction bases left unmatched: 5. CDR3 length equals 14 residues. The CDR3 DNA reads TGTGCCAGCAGTGAATGGGGACAGCTGTACGAGCAGTACGTC. Its protein product is CASSEWGQLYEQYV.

The V gene is TRBV27, the J gene TRBJ2-7; 9 nucleotides line up with TRBD1. Germline CDR1 and CDR2: MNHEY and SMNVEV (reference sequence). V shed 4 bases and J 1 base; nucleotides not matched to a gene: 14. The CDR3 consists of 18 residues. For the CDR3, the DNA is TGTGCCAGCAGTTCCCAAACCCGGACAGGGGAAAAGTCCTACGAGCAGTACTTC. Its translation: CASSSQTRTGEKSYEQYF.

The rearrangement joins TRBV9 to TRBJ2-1, with D tentatively TRBD2 (5 bases). The CDR3 has 15 residues. V lost 4 bases and J lost 7, with 18 bases in between. Germline-derived CDR1 and CDR2 are SGDLS and YYNGEE. DNA for the CDR3: TGTGCCAGCAGCCGAGGCCCCACTAGAGATAATGAGCAGTTCTTC. Encoded protein: CASSRGPTRDNEQFF.

This chain uses TRBV18 with TRBJ2-7, with 7 bases identical to TRBD1. Germline V gene data show CDR1 as KGHSH and CDR2 as LQKENI. The V gene end was trimmed by 3 bases and the J gene end by 4 bases; junction bases not matched to a gene: 9. This CDR3 is 15 amino acids long. This CDR3 reads CASSPADRDNYEQYF. CDR3 nucleotide sequence: TGTGCCAGCTCACCTGCCGACAGGGACAATTACGAGCAGTACTTC.

This clone occurred a few times. The rearrangement joins TRBV7-3 to TRBJ1-5, with 7 nucleotides matching TRBD1. CDR1 and CDR2 from the germline V gene are SGHTA and FQGTGA. V lost 5 bases, J lost 2 bases, and 9 bases stayed unmatched. The CDR3 is 16 amino acids. The CDR3 protein is CASSADRFLGNQPQHF. The CDR3 nucleotides read TGTGCCAGCAGCGCGGACAGGTTCCTGGGCAATCAGCCCCAGCATTTT. Based on the CDR3 plus reference TRBV7-3 and TRBJ1-5, the full variable domain is GAGVSQTPSNKVTEKGKYVELRCDPISGHTALYWYRQSLGQGPEFLIYFQGTGAADDSGLPNDRFFAVRPEGSVSTLKIQRTERGDSAVYLCASSADRFLGNQPQHFGDGTRLSIL.

This clone has a handful of counts. This chain joins TRBV19 and TRBJ2-7; possible D gene TRBD2, 6 bases. From germline, CDR1 is LNHDA and CDR2 SQIVND (reference sequence). This CDR3 contains 12 residues. CDR3 residues: CACSGRGYEQYF. The CDR3, as DNA: TGTGCTTGTTCCGGGAGAGGCTACGAGCAGTACTTC. Combining the CDR3 with reference TRBV19 and TRBJ2-7 gives the whole variable domain DGGITQSPKYLFRKEGQNVTLSCEQNLNHDAMYWYRQDPGQGLRLIYYSQIVNDFQKGDIAEGYSVSREKKESFPLTVTSAQKNPTAFYLCACSGRGYEQYFGPGTRLTVT.

The genes are TRBV11-2 and TRBJ1-1; D possibly corresponds to TRBD1 (6 bases). V was shortened by 6 bases and J by 4 bases, with 21 bases between the two germline ends. The CDR3 sequence is 16 residues long. CDR1 SGHAT and CDR2 FQNNGV come from the germline V gene. The CDR3 loop reads CASSPPGEGPATEAFF. Here the CDR3 DNA reads TGTGCCAGCAGTCCCCCAGGGGAGGGGCCCGCCACTGAAGCTTTCTTT.

V usage is TRBV28 and J usage is TRBJ1-5; D possibly corresponds to TRBD1 (6 bases). The germline V and J ends were trimmed by 6 bases and 0 bases, with 15 bases remaining between them. Germline CDR1 MDHEN, CDR2 SYDVKM. The CDR3 totals 16 residues. CDR3 in amino acids: CASRSPGHYSNQPQHF. CDR3 bases: TGTGCCAGCAGATCACCGGGACACTATAGCAATCAGCCCCAGCATTTT.

The V and J genes are TRBV5-1 and TRBJ2-1, with TRBD2 as a possible D gene (6 bases). Germline CDR1 reads SGHRS; CDR2 reads YFSETQ. V was clipped by 4 bases and J by 9 bases, with 23 bases between them. This CDR3 is 16 amino acids long. The CDR3 DNA sequence: TGCGCCAGCAGCCCGACACCGGGAGTAAGGACCGCTGAGCAGTTCTTC. This sequence encodes CASSPTPGVRTAEQFF.

The chain is built from TRBV11-3 and TRBJ2-5; 13 bases map to TRBD2. The CDR3 loop spans 16 amino acids. Germline CDR1 reads SGHNT; CDR2 reads YENEEA. J lost 3 bases, V lost 1 base, and 2 bases had no gene match. The CDR3 DNA reads as TGTGCCAGCAGCTTAGGGACTAGCGGGAGTGAAGAGACCCAGTACTTC. Encoded protein: CASSLGTSGSEETQYF.

This clone was seen a single time. The chain is built from TRBV2 and TRBJ2-5; TRBD2 might be the D (7 bases). The CDR3 runs to 12 residues. CDR1 and CDR2 (germline): SNHLY, FYNNEI. With 7 bases removed from V and 8 bases from J, the gap between germline ends came to 14 bases. This chain's CDR3 is CASTERGGTQYF. The CDR3 DNA reads as TGTGCCAGCACCGAAAGGGGGGGCACCCAGTACTTC.

In its sample, this clone was seen a few times. V is TRBV28 and J is TRBJ2-1, with 11 bases matching TRBD2. Unmatched junction bases numbered 9, after V lost 6 bases and J lost 8 bases. The CDR3 spans 15 residues. Per the germline V gene, CDR1 is MDHEN and CDR2 is SYDVKM. CDR3 sequence: CASRLAGERRHEQFF. The DNA of the CDR3 is TGTGCCAGCAGACTAGCGGGAGAGCGTCGCCATGAGCAGTTCTTC.

The rearrangement joins TRBV19 to TRBJ2-1; 14 bases are a match to TRBD2. Germline-derived CDR1 and CDR2 are LNHDA and SQIVND (reference sequence). V gave up 6 bases and J gave up 1 base; unmatched junction bases: 5. This CDR3 spans 17 amino acids. The CDR3 loop reads CASRGLAGAGSYNEQFF. CDR3 in DNA: TGTGCCAGTAGGGGACTAGCGGGAGCTGGTTCCTACAATGAGCAGTTCTTC. The whole variable domain, remainder taken from reference TRBV19 and TRBJ2-1, is DGGITQSPKYLFRKEGQNVTLSCEQNLNHDAMYWYRQDPGQGLRLIYYSQIVNDFQKGDIAEGYSVSREKKESFPLTVTSAQKNPTAFYLCASRGLAGAGSYNEQFFGPGTRLTVL.